These 26 T cell receptor beta chains were all obtained from the same sample, sequenced in a study of T cell clonality in common variable immunodeficiency. Regarding the study as a whole: Fewer deletions and N-nucleotide insertions were reportedly seen in common variable immunodeficiency TCR beta sequences.

Method: immunoSEQ multiplex PCR; TCRdb's copy keeps in-frame clones and lacks some. This record lists over 20,000 clones, none seen once only, and the top ten clones contain approximately 2%. Their cognate antigens are unknown. The specimen sequenced was peripheral blood mononuclear cells. The receptors originated from a human donor with common variable immunodeficiency.

Notes on this clone: The CDR3 end lies 3 residues beyond the end of the read and is filled in from the germline J gene. The chain recombines TRBV6-4 with TRBJ1-2, with a tentative D call TRBD1 (6 bases). The length of the CDR3 is 13 residues. Germline loops: CDR1 MRHNA, CDR2 SNTAGT. The DNA read from the CDR3 is TGTGCCAGCAGTGACCAGGGGTTCGGCGGC. This gives the protein CASSDQGFGG. The CDR3, in full, reads CASSDQGFGGYTF.

This clone was recorded many times. Sequencing ends 3 residues short of the CDR3 end; the germline J gene provides the rest. The V call is TRBV5-1, the J call TRBJ1-6, with 9 bases matching TRBD1. The germline CDR1 and CDR2 sequences are SGHRS and YFSETQ. The junction had 4 bases not matched to a gene; V was cut back by 2 bases and J by 7 bases. The CDR3 spans 15 residues. CDR3 loop: CASSFGTGLNSPLHF. The DNA read from the CDR3 is TGCGCCAGCAGCTTCGGGACAGGGCTCAATTCACCC.

This clone has just a few counts. The read stops 3 residues short of the end of the CDR3; the missing end is completed from the germline J gene. V gene TRBV5-1 combines with J gene TRBJ1-3; maybe TRBD1 (5 bases). The CDR3 covers 15 residues. Trimming cost V 4 bases and J 2 bases, with 13 bases left between them. Germline CDR1 reads SGHRS; CDR2 reads YFSETQ. The CDR3 protein is CASSKRQRAGNTIYF. CDR3 DNA (partial): TGCGCCAGCAGCAAACGACAGCGGGCTGGAAACACC. The entire variable domain, with the rest obtained from reference TRBV5-1 and TRBJ1-3, is as follows: KAGVTQTPRYLIKTRGQQVTLSCSPISGHRSVSWYQQTPGQGLQFLFEYFSETQRNKGNFPGRFSGRQFSNSRSEMNVSTLELGDSALYLCASSKRQRAGNTIYFGEGSWLTVV.

This clone came up many times. Read coverage stops 3 residues before the CDR3 terminus; the germline J gene supplies the remainder. The gene calls are TRBV4-2 and TRBJ2-7; D could derive from TRBD1 or TRBD2 (5 bases each). The CDR3 sequence is 14 residues long. The ends were cut back, 4 bases at V and 5 bases at J, with 15 bases in the middle. Germline CDR1 reads LGHNA; CDR2 reads YNFKEQ. The CDR3 bases that were read are TGTGCCAGCAGCCGCGAGGGGTCTTCCGACGAG. Amino acids: CASSREGSSDE. The full-length CDR3 reads as CASSREGSSDEQYF.

This clone was observed many times. The CDR3 end falls 3 residues outside the read, so it is completed with the germline J gene. The rearrangement uses TRBV5-1 and TRBJ1-1; TRBD1 aligns across 9 bases. This CDR3 is 17 amino acids long. Per the germline V gene, CDR1 is SGHRS and CDR2 is YFSETQ. After removal of 0 bases from V and 1 base from J, the junction contained 7 bases not matched to a gene. The CDR3 spells CASSLGGQGGGNTEAFF. The sequenced part of the CDR3 DNA is TGCGCCAGCAGCTTGGGGGGACAGGGAGGAGGGAACACTGAA.

This clone occurred many times. With the read ending 3 residues before the CDR3 end, the germline J gene is used to fill in that end. The chain carries TRBV20-1 and TRBJ2-2; D might be TRBD1 (6 bases). CDR1 is DFQATT and CDR2 is SNEGSKA in the germline V gene (reference sequence). V was pared by 4 bases and J by 1 base, with 16 bases between. This CDR3 has 16 residues. The part of the CDR3 DNA that was read is TGCAGTGCTATCGGTAATCAGGGGATGAACACCGGGGAG. Translated: CSAIGNQGMNTGE. The CDR3 as a whole reads CSAIGNQGMNTGELFF.

This clone has a count of ten or more. The sequence runs out 3 residues before the end of the CDR3; the remainder is reconstructed from the germline J gene. This chain uses TRBV7-8 with TRBJ1-2; tentatively, D is TRBD1 (5 bases). V was clipped by 5 bases and J by 0 bases, with 16 bases between them. The CDR3 totals 16 residues. Per the germline V gene, CDR1 is SGHVS and CDR2 is FQNEAQ. The CDR3 spells CASSRGQGEANYGYTF. The sequenced part of the CDR3 DNA is TGTGCCAGCAGCCGAGGGCAGGGCGAAGCTAACTATGGC.

This clone was observed at least ten times. The read ends 3 residues early relative to the CDR3; the germline J gene fills the gap. The chain employs TRBV5-4 and TRBJ2-3, with 8 bases identical to TRBD1. The CDR3 is 15 residues long. Germline V gene data show CDR1 as SGHNT and CDR2 as YYREEE (reference sequence). The V and J ends lost 3 bases and 1 base, in that order; junction bases with no gene match: 4. The CDR3 is CASSSGGAGTDTQYF. The sequenced CDR3 bases are TGTGCCAGCAGCTCAGGGGGCGCGGGCACAGATACG.

This clone was counted ten times or more. The CDR3 end is not reached by the read, which stops 3 residues before it; the germline J gene fills it in. The J gene is TRBJ1-2, the V gene TRBV5-6; unclear D gene. From germline, CDR1 is SGHDT and CDR2 YYEEEE. The CDR3 has 13 amino acids. The part of the CDR3 DNA that was read is TGTGCCAGCAGCCTGATTTACTCAGGAGGC. Translating gives CASSLIYSGG. The CDR3 reads in full as CASSLIYSGGYTF.

The table lists this clone with many counts. The read finishes 3 residues shy of the CDR3 end, and the germline J gene is used to complete it. The chain has TRBV5-1 and TRBJ2-5; D may be TRBD1 or TRBD2 (5 bases each). The germline CDR1 and CDR2 sequences are SGHRS and YFSETQ. The CDR3 extends over 14 amino acids. Between the trimmed V and J ends, which lost 4 bases and 1 base, there was a span of 11 bases. CDR3: CASSRGDSQETQYF. The CDR3 bases that were read are TGCGCCAGCAGCAGGGGAGACAGCCAAGAGACC. Full variable domain (remainder filled in from reference TRBV5-1 and TRBJ2-5): KAGVTQTPRYLIKTRGQQVTLSCSPISGHRSVSWYQQTPGQGLQFLFEYFSETQRNKGNFPGRFSGRQFSNSRSEMNVSTLELGDSALYLCASSRGDSQETQYFGPGTRLLVL.

This clone was detected ten times or more. The DNA ends 3 residues before the CDR3 does, and the rest of the CDR3 is filled in from the germline J gene. The V call is TRBV18, the J call TRBJ2-7, with a weak D call TRBD1 (5 bases). The CDR3 extends over 13 amino acids. The V end lost 5 bases, the J end lost 6 bases, and 14 bases lay between the germline ends. CDR1 and CDR2 (germline): KGHSH, LQKENI. The CDR3 bases that were read are TGTGCCAGCTCATCGCAGGGTGTCGGCGAG. This codes for CASSSQGVGE. The whole CDR3 sequence is CASSSQGVGEQYF.

This clone was seen ten or more times. The sequenced fragment ends 3 residues before the CDR3 boundary, so the rest is inferred from the germline J gene. The chain links TRBV19 to TRBJ2-2; D unresolved. The CDR3 runs 14 residues. V dropped 3 bases and J dropped 3 bases, with 8 bases sitting between them. Germline V gene lookup returns CDR1 LNHDA and CDR2 SQIVND (reference sequence). CDR3 DNA, as far as it was read: TGTGCCAGTAGTATGAGCATCTACACCGGGGAG. Amino acids: CASSMSIYTGE. The entire CDR3 protein reads CASSMSIYTGELFF. Drawing the rest from reference TRBV19 and TRBJ2-2, the complete variable domain is DGGITQSPKYLFRKEGQNVTLSCEQNLNHDAMYWYRQDPGQGLRLIYYSQIVNDFQKGDIAEGYSVSREKKESFPLTVTSAQKNPTAFYLCASSMSIYTGELFFGEGSRLTVL.

The sample holds many counts of this clone. The read comes to an end 3 residues before the CDR3 does, leaving the germline J gene to fill in the end. This chain links TRBV4-2 with TRBJ2-2; 8 nucleotides line up with TRBD2. CDR1 and CDR2 from the germline V gene are LGHNA and YNFKEQ. CDR3 length equals 17 residues. V dropped 4 bases and J dropped 7; count of bases not matched to a gene: 14. The CDR3: CASSRLDGRGAGGELFF. The sequenced CDR3 bases are TGTGCCAGCAGCCGATTAGATGGGCGGGGGGCCGGCGGGGAG.

This clone was recorded at least ten times. The observed sequence ends 3 residues before the CDR3 terminus, with the missing tail filled in from the germline J gene. The V and J genes are TRBV10-3 and TRBJ1-5, with 10 nucleotides matching TRBD1. This CDR3 contains 16 residues. Losses at the gene ends were 1 base for V and 4 bases for J; bases not matched to a gene: 4. Germline lookup yields CDR1 ENHRY and CDR2 SYGVKD. CDR3: CAISEWGQGINQPQHF. CDR3 DNA, as far as it was read: TGTGCCATCAGTGAGTGGGGACAGGGGATAAATCAGCCC.

This clone has ten or more counts. The read is 3 residues too short to cover the CDR3 end, so that end is filled in from the germline J gene. The J gene is TRBJ1-2, the V gene TRBV20-1, with TRBD1 matching over 7 bases. Germline V CDR1 and CDR2: DFQATT, SNEGSKA (reference sequence). V was pared by 1 base and J by 2 bases, with 1 base of the junction left unmatched. The length of the CDR3 is 13 residues. Partial CDR3 DNA: TGCAGTGCTAGAGTACAGGGGAACTATGGC. It yields the protein CSARVQGNYG. The entire CDR3 protein is CSARVQGNYGYTF.

This clone was found many times. Read data end 3 residues before the CDR3 end; the end is taken from the germline J gene. The rearrangement links TRBV5-1 to TRBJ1-1, with D perhaps TRBD1 (6 bases). The ends were cut back, 4 bases at V and 1 base at J, with 17 bases in the middle. Per germline, CDR1 SGHRS and CDR2 YFSETQ. This CDR3 has 16 amino acids. The DNA read from the CDR3 is TGCGCCAGCAGCCCGGAGTTGGGGGCTCGGAACACTGAA. It is translated as CASSPELGARNTE. The full-length CDR3 reads as CASSPELGARNTEAFF. The whole variable domain, filled in from reference TRBV5-1 and TRBJ1-1, reads KAGVTQTPRYLIKTRGQQVTLSCSPISGHRSVSWYQQTPGQGLQFLFEYFSETQRNKGNFPGRFSGRQFSNSRSEMNVSTLELGDSALYLCASSPELGARNTEAFFGQGTRLTVV.

This clone has ten or more counts. From the germline J gene comes the end of the CDR3, since the read stops 3 residues before it. The rearrangement links TRBV20-1 to TRBJ2-3; TRBD2 matches at 8 bases. The trim removed 0 bases at V and 1 base at J, leaving 12 bases unmatched. The germline V gene encodes CDR1 DFQATT and CDR2 SNEGSKA (reference sequence). The CDR3 spans 18 residues. Here the CDR3 reads CSARDPRGSGGGTDTQYF. The part of the CDR3 DNA that was read is TGCAGTGCTAGAGATCCCAGAGGGAGCGGGGGTGGCACAGATACG.

This clone was seen repeatedly, ten times or more. The CDR3 is CSASYLTGRAFF. Incomplete CDR3 DNA: TGCAGTGCTAGTTACTTAACAGGGAGA. The chain recombines TRBV20-1 with TRBJ1-1, with a tentative D call TRBD1 (6 bases). From the germline J gene comes the end of the CDR3, since the read stops 3 residues before it. The CDR3 runs 12 residues. Germline CDR1 DFQATT, CDR2 SNEGSKA (reference sequence).

This clone showed up many times. Sequencing ends 3 residues short of the CDR3 end; the germline J gene provides the rest. The chain employs TRBV20-1 and TRBJ2-5; possibly TRBD1 or TRBD2 for D (5 bases each). The germline CDR1 and CDR2 sequences are DFQATT and SNEGSKA (reference sequence). The CDR3 is 14 residues long. Trimming left V 3 bases short and J 5 bases short, with 16 bases between. CDR3 sequence: CSASPRGARETQYF. Partial CDR3 DNA: TGCAGTGCTAGCCCCCGAGGGGCTCGGGAGACC.

In its sample, this clone was seen many times. The read halts 3 residues ahead of the CDR3 end, with the missing end drawn from the germline J gene. At the DNA level, this CDR3 is encoded by other sequences in the same sample as well. The chain has TRBV6-2 or TRBV6-3 and TRBJ1-5; D perhaps matches TRBD1 (5 bases). CDR1 and CDR2 from the germline V gene are MNHEY and SVGEGT. V was trimmed by 2 bases and J by 6 bases, leaving 17 bases between them. The CDR3 has 16 amino acids. Here the CDR3 reads CASSYGSQGSSQPQHF. Partial CDR3 DNA: TGTGCCAGCAGTTACGGATCCCAGGGTTCGAGTCAGCCC.

A remark on this clone: The CDR3 is cut off 3 residues early in the read; its end comes from the germline J gene. This rearrangement joins TRBV5-6 to TRBJ1-2, with D perhaps matching TRBD1 (5 bases). V shed 2 bases and J shed 7 bases, with 12 bases lying between them. Germline V gene lookup returns CDR1 SGHDT and CDR2 YYEEEE. The CDR3 loop spans 13 amino acids. The chain's CDR3 is CASSFGRVGGYTF. The CDR3 DNA, read in part, is TGTGCCAGCAGCTTCGGCAGGGTAGGTGGC.

This clone has ten or more counts. The sequenced fragment ends 3 residues before the CDR3 boundary, so the rest is inferred from the germline J gene. The chain combines TRBV19 with TRBJ2-7; 7 nucleotides align to TRBD1. J lost 2 bases, V lost 8 bases, and 12 bases had no gene match. The CDR3 spans 15 residues. Germline V gene lookup returns CDR1 LNHDA and CDR2 SQIVND (reference sequence). CDR3 protein: CASSPSRDRAYEQYF. The CDR3 bases that were read are TGTGCCAGTTCTCCGTCCCGGGACAGAGCCTACGAG.

There are many counts of this clone. The read is 3 residues too short to cover the CDR3 end, so that end is filled in from the germline J gene. The chain couples TRBV7-2 to TRBJ1-2, with TRBD1 matching over 9 bases. The CDR3 is 16 residues long. Germline V gene data show CDR1 as SGHTA and CDR2 as FQGNSA. The CDR3: CASSLAGQGPLRGYTF. CDR3 bases read: TGTGCCAGCAGCTTAGCTGGACAGGGGCCCTTAAGGGGC.

This clone has a count of ten or more. The CDR3 extends 3 residues past the end of the read, so its final part is completed from the germline J gene. The chain links TRBV19 to TRBJ2-1; 14 bases are a match to TRBD2. The germline V gene encodes CDR1 LNHDA and CDR2 SQIVND (reference sequence). This CDR3 has 16 amino acids. Trimming cost V 6 bases and J 5 bases; bases outside gene matches: 6. The sequenced CDR3 bases are TGTGCCAGTAGGTCGACTAGCGGGGGGGCCCACAATGAG. Its translation: CASRSTSGGAHNE. The whole CDR3 sequence is CASRSTSGGAHNEQFF.

In this sample, this clone turned up many times. Read sequence stops 3 residues before the CDR3 end, and the germline J gene provides the missing end. This chain joins TRBV5-1 and TRBJ2-7; weak D call: TRBD1 (6 bases). This CDR3 has 14 residues. Germline V gene data show CDR1 as SGHRS and CDR2 as YFSETQ. V gave up 4 bases and J gave up 3 bases, with 14 bases separating them. Incomplete CDR3 DNA: TGCGCCAGCAGCGACCCGGGACAAAGCTACGAG. This translates into CASSDPGQSYE. The CDR3 in full is CASSDPGQSYEQYF.

This clone was observed many times. The CDR3 end is not reached by the read, which stops 3 residues before it; the germline J gene fills it in. J is TRBJ2-2 and V is TRBV7-2; unclear D gene. Looked up from germline, CDR1 is SGHTA and CDR2 is FQGNSA. Trimming removed 5 bases at V and 7 bases at J, with 17 bases between. The CDR3 covers 15 residues. Incomplete CDR3 DNA: TGTGCCAGCAGCACGGGTTTCCTAAACGACGGGGAG. This gives the protein CASSTGFLNDGE. The whole CDR3 is CASSTGFLNDGELFF.